The sample holds one count of the clone carrying this T cell receptor (beta chain). This CDR3 is 16 amino acids long. Germline lookup yields CDR1 SEHNR and CDR2 FQNEAQ (reference sequence). V dropped 1 base and J dropped 0 bases, with 10 bases sitting between them. Here immunoSEQ multiplex PCR was the method, and the copy in TCRdb shows in-frame clones only, minus some. The table includes about 150,000 clones, approximately 88% detected once. This entry comes from a study of blood T cell repertoires in COVID-19. Study in general: T cells, B-cell-depleted T cells, or PBMCs supplied cDNA or gDNA.

This sequence joins TRBV7-9 and TRBJ2-1; tentative D call: TRBD2 (6 bases). The receptor was isolated from a man in his 70s who had been exposed to COVID-19. What was sequenced was PBMCs or T cells enriched from blood (not recorded which). The CDR3, as DNA: TGTGCCAGCAGCTTAGATCCGGGAGACTCCTACAATGAGCAGTTCTTC. Its translation: CASSLDPGDSYNEQFF.